These T cell receptor beta chains were read from a single sample in a study of blood T cell repertoires in COVID-19. Repertoires were generated with immunoSEQ multiplex PCR, while TCRdb's copy carries only in-frame clones and drops some. Of under 150,000 clones listed, approximately 85% are singletons. Material for sequencing was peripheral blood. Source of these receptors: a human donor in a cohort sampled during active COVID-19. Each CDR3 is given with its conserved first and last residue. Size tells how often a clone was seen (once, few, many) or the class of an expanded clone, and some rows leave it out.

cdr3_length j_call v_call clone_size cdr3_aa
14 TRBJ2-7 TRBV5-1 . CASSLGTGVGEQYF
17 TRBJ2-2 TRBV28 . CASRASATGGWTGELFF
19 TRBJ1-1 TRBV10-3 . CAISAAQGTGASGSTEAFF
15 TRBJ2-2 TRBV7-7 . CASSPDRPNTGELFF
15 TRBJ2-7 TRBV3-1/TRBV3-2 . CASSRRQGPPYEQYF
16 TRBJ1-6 TRBV2 once CASSLGPRSYNSPLHF
18 TRBJ2-6 TRBV10-3 . CAISESGGQYSGANVLTF
16 TRBJ2-2 TRBV7-9 many CASSLPTSLNTGELFF
12 TRBJ1-4 TRBV12-3/TRBV12-4 once CASSFSGEKLFF
12 TRBJ2-1 TRBV10-3 . CAISAGIGEQFF
15 TRBJ2-2 TRBV28 . CASHRDRGNSGELFF
15 TRBJ2-5 TRBV27 . CASSLSPGIGETQYF
14 TRBJ1-2 TRBV19 . CASSMGLRNYGYTF
16 TRBJ1-4 TRBV19 once CASSLQFSRANEKLFF
15 TRBJ2-2 TRBV10-3 . CAIKGGTGDTGELFF
16 TRBJ2-6 TRBV5-1 few CASSPDGVSGANVLTF
14 TRBJ1-2 TRBV12-5 . CASGLATGFYGYTF
15 TRBJ2-7 TRBV6-6 . CASSPGQGEYYEQYF
12 TRBJ1-1 TRBV12-3/TRBV12-4 few CASSSGGAEAFF
15 TRBJ1-6 TRBV6-5 . CASSWGDRGFSPLHF
15 TRBJ2-3 TRBV30 . CAWNYRAGVGDTQYF
13 TRBJ2-1 TRBV19 . CASSPRDNNEQFF
16 TRBJ1-2 TRBV10-2 . CASSDRQGGTGYGYTF
16 TRBJ1-5 TRBV3-1/TRBV3-2 . CASSLTTGTGNQPQHF
18 TRBJ2-2 TRBV18 . CASSPRDTGGPNTGELFF
16 TRBJ1-3 TRBV18 . CASSPAGQGVGNTIYF
14 TRBJ1-3 TRBV2 . CASSLQGLGNTIYF
15 TRBJ2-1 TRBV15 . CATSRGGGTGNEQFF
13 TRBJ2-3 TRBV5-6 . CASSLGGTDTQYF
15 TRBJ1-4 TRBV7-9 . CASSNRGLGNEKLFF
14 TRBJ1-1 TRBV3-1/TRBV3-2 . CASSLETGNTEAFF
17 TRBJ2-1 TRBV5-1 . CASRPAKTSGAYNEQFF
14 TRBJ2-3 TRBV5-1 . CASSSRGNTDTQYF
16 TRBJ1-6 TRBV7-9 few CASSPGTGAYNSPLHF
14 TRBJ1-4 TRBV10-3 . CAISESGGGEKLFF
16 TRBJ2-7 TRBV5-5 . CASSLDLSGGGYEQYF
15 TRBJ1-1 TRBV4-1 . CASSAFQGAFTEAFF
14 TRBJ2-7 TRBV9 . CASSPRTGWSEQYF
16 TRBJ2-3 TRBV6-1 once CASSGAGGLDTDTQYF
14 TRBJ2-5 TRBV5-8 . CASSLGTGLETQYF
12 TRBJ1-6 TRBV11-2 . CASSLPRAPLHF
15 TRBJ1-2 TRBV3-1/TRBV3-2 . CASSQDTLGSRGYTF
16 TRBJ1-5 TRBV5-6 . CASRQGQSYSNQPQHF
14 TRBJ1-6 TRBV6-5 . CASGYRAGNSPLHF
16 TRBJ1-3 TRBV19 . CASSTSTTSSGNTIYF
13 TRBJ2-1 TRBV7-3 . CASSLRPRDEQFF
15 TRBJ2-2 TRBV4-1 . CASSQAIRGTGELFF
15 TRBJ1-4 TRBV5-1 . CASSFSYEGNEKLFF
17 TRBJ1-1 TRBV4-1 . CASSQEVGGMWNTEAFF
15 TRBJ1-1 TRBV7-9 . CASSSPSRMNTEAFF
14 TRBJ2-6 TRBV19 few CASKPLSGANVLTF
14 TRBJ2-3 TRBV28 . CASSIAGDADTQYF
15 TRBJ2-2 TRBV11-3 . CASSLGAGNTGELFF
15 TRBJ1-5 TRBV18 . CASSATGTGVQPQHF
16 TRBJ2-7 TRBV11-2 . CASSFLSRTATYEQYF
12 TRBJ1-1 TRBV29-1 . CSVVRGVREAFF
14 TRBJ2-2 TRBV10-3 . CAISDWGGTGELFF
14 TRBJ1-1 TRBV18 . CASSDRGVKDEAFF
15 TRBJ2-2 TRBV5-1 . CASSFRTVNTGELFF
15 TRBJ2-1 TRBV5-1 . CASSLERGARNEQFF